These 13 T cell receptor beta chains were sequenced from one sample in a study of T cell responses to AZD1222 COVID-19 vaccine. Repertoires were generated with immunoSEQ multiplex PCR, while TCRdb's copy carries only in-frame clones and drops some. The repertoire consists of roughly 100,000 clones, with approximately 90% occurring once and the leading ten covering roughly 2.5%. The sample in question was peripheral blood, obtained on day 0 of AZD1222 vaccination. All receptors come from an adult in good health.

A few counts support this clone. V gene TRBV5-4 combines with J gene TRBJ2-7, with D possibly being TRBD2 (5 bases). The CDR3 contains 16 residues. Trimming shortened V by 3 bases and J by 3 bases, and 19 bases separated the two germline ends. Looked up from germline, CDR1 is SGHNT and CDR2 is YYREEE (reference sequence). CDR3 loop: CASSSTLGVGHYEQYF. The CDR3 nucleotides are TGTGCCAGCAGCTCCACCCTCGGGGTCGGTCACTACGAGCAGTACTTC.

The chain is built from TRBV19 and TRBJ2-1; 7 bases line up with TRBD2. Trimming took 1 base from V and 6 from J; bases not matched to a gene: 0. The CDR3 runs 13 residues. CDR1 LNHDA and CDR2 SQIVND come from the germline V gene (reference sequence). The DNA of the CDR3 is TGTGCCAGTAGTATAGCTAGCGGCAATGAGCAGTTCTTC. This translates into CASSIASGNEQFF.

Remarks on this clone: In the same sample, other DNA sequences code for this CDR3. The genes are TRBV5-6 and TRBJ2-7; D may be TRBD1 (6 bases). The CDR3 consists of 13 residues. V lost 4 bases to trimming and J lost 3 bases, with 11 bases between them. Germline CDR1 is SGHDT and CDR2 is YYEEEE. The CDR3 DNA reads TGTGCCAGCAGCCTACAGGGAAGCTACGAGCAGTACTTC. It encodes CASSLQGSYEQYF.

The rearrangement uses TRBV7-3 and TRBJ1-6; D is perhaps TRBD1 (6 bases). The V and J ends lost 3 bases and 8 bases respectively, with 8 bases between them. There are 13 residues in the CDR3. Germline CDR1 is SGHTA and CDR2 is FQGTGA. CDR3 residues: CASSLDRDSPLHF. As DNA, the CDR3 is TGTGCCAGCAGCTTGGACAGAGATTCACCCCTCCACTTT. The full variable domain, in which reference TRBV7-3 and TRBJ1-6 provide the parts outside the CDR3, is GAGVSQTPSNKVTEKGKYVELRCDPISGHTALYWYRQSLGQGPEFLIYFQGTGAADDSGLPNDRFFAVRPEGSVSTLKIQRTERGDSAVYLCASSLDRDSPLHFGNGTRLTVT.

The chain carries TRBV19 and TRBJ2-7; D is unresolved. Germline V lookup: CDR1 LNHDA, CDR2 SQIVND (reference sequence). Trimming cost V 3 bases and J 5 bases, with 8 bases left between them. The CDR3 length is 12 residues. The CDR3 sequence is CASSIVADEQYF. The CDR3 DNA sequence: TGTGCCAGTAGTATCGTGGCAGACGAGCAGTACTTC. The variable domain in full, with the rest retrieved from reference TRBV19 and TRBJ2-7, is DGGITQSPKYLFRKEGQNVTLSCEQNLNHDAMYWYRQDPGQGLRLIYYSQIVNDFQKGDIAEGYSVSREKKESFPLTVTSAQKNPTAFYLCASSIVADEQYFGPGTRLTVT.

CDR3 in DNA: TGTGCCAGTAGTATTAGGCCAGGGGGCGATGGTTATGGCTACACCTTC. It translates to CASSIRPGGDGYGYTF. The V gene is TRBV19, the J gene TRBJ1-2; 8 bases are a match to TRBD1. The trim removed 3 bases at V and 5 bases at J, leaving 11 bases unmatched. CDR1 is LNHDA and CDR2 is SQIVND in the germline V gene (reference sequence). CDR3 size: 16 residues.

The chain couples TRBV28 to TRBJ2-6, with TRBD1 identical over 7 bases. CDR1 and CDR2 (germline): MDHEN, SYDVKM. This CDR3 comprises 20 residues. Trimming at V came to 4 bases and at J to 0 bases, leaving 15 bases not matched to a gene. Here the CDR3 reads CASSSLGQAKKFSGANVLTF. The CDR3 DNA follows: TGTGCCAGCAGTTCTCTTGGACAGGCTAAAAAATTCTCTGGGGCCAACGTCCTGACTTTC.

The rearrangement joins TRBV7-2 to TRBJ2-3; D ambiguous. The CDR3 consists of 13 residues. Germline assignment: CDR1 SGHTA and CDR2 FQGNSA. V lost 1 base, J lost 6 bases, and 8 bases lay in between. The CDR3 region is CASSLGTGDTQYF. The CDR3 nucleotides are TGTGCCAGCAGCTTAGGCACTGGGGATACGCAGTATTTT.

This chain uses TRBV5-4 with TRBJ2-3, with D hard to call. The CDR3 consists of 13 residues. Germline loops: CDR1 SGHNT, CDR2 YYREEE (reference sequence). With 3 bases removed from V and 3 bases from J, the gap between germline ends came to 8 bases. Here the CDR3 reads CASSSYRTDTQYF. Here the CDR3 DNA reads TGTGCCAGCAGCTCCTACAGAACAGATACGCAGTATTTT.

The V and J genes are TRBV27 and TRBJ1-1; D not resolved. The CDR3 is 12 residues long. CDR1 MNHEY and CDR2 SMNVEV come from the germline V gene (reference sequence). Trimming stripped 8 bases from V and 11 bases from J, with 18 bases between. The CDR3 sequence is CASLGRGTQAFF. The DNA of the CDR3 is TGTGCCAGCTTAGGTAGAGGTACCCAGGCTTTCTTT.

CDR3 nucleotide sequence: TGTGCCAGTAGTATAGGGGGGGGCGCCTATAATTCACCCCTCCACTTT. Translating it yields CASSIGGGAYNSPLHF. The J gene is TRBJ1-6, the V gene TRBV19; TRBD1 might be the D (6 bases). Germline CDR1 LNHDA, CDR2 SQIVND (reference sequence). The V gene lost 1 base and the J gene lost 2 bases, with 9 bases spanning the gap. CDR3 length equals 16 residues.

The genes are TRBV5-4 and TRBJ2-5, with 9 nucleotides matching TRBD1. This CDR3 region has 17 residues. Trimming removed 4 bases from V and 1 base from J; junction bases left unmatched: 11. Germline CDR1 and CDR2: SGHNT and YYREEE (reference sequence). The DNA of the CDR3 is TGTGCCAGCAGCCCATCCCCCACGACAGGGGGCCAAGAGACCCAGTACTTC. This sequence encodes CASSPSPTTGGQETQYF.

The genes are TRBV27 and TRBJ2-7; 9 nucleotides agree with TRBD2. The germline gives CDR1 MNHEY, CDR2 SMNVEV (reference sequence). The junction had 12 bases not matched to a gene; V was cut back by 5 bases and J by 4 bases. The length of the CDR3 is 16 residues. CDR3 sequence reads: CASSPTRLAAGYEQYF. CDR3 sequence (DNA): TGTGCCAGCAGTCCCACAAGACTAGCGGCAGGGTACGAGCAGTACTTC.